A selection of T cell receptor beta chains follows, all from one sample in a study of T cell clonotyping in hematopoietic cell transplantation. Sequencing was performed with immunoSEQ multiplex PCR; in TCRdb, only in-frame clones are kept and a portion is missing. Found here are roughly 30,000 clones, around 82% of them singletons; the top ten hold approximately 1.7%. This sample comprised peripheral blood mononuclear cells, obtained before stem cell transplant. The source of these receptors is a middle-aged man with acute myeloid leukemia. Some clones in this sample may be carry-over from other donors' samples. The CDR3 runs from the conserved cysteine through the conserved F or W. A D gene is named only where the DNA matches it firmly. Clone size is stated in some rows and not others, as once, few, many or a class when expanded.

V gene	clone size	J gene	D gene	CDR3 DNA	CDR3 protein
TRBV10-2	.	TRBJ1-3	.	TGCGCCAGCAGGGACGTGGCCAGGAGCTCTGGAAACACCATATATTTT	CASRDVARSSGNTIYF
TRBV28	.	TRBJ1-2	.	TGTGCCAGCGGGACGGGGGGCTATGGCTACACCTTC	CASGTGGYGYTF
TRBV6-1	.	TRBJ1-2	TRBD1	TGTGCCAGCATTCAGAGCAGGGGGTATGGCTACACCTTC	CASIQSRGYGYTF
TRBV7-2	.	TRBJ2-3	.	TGTGCCAGCAGCTTAGTCGCGCAGACGCAGTATTTT	CASSLVAQTQYF
TRBV9	.	TRBJ1-2	TRBD1	TGTGCCAGCAGCGGACAGGGGACAGGGGCGCCTGGCTACACCTTC	CASSGQGTGAPGYTF
TRBV29-1	.	TRBJ1-1	.	TGCAGCGTTGTCAGGGGTGCTGAAGCTTTCTTT	CSVVRGAEAFF
TRBV27	.	TRBJ1-1	.	TGTGCCAGCAGTTTGGGGGGAGCGGACACTGAAGCTTTCTTT	CASSLGGADTEAFF
TRBV30	.	TRBJ1-1	.	TGTGCCTGGACGGTGAACACTGAAGCTTTCTTT	CAWTVNTEAFF
TRBV9	.	TRBJ1-6	TRBD1	TGTGCCAGCAACGTAGGGGACAGCGTAAATTCACCCCTCCACTTT	CASNVGDSVNSPLHF
TRBV11-2	.	TRBJ1-1	.	TGTGCCAGCAGCTTCCTGGATGGGAACACTGAAGCTTTCTTT	CASSFLDGNTEAFF
TRBV28	.	TRBJ2-6	TRBD1	TGTGCCAGCAGTTACGTCAGGGGGAGCTCTGGGGCCAACGTCCTGACTTTC	CASSYVRGSSGANVLTF
TRBV19	.	TRBJ1-2	TRBD1	TGTGCCAGTAGTATCTTCGGACAGGCCTCTGGCGGCTACACCTTC	CASSIFGQASGGYTF
TRBV6-1	.	TRBJ1-1	.	TGTGCCAGCAGTGAAGATCGGTTGAACACTGAAGCTTTCTTT	CASSEDRLNTEAFF
TRBV30	.	TRBJ1-2	.	TGTGCCTGGAGCGAGGGCAACTATGGCTACACCTTC	CAWSEGNYGYTF
TRBV9	.	TRBJ2-7	TRBD1	TGTGCCAGCAGCGAGGGGACAGGGGGCTTTTACGAGCAGTACTTC	CASSEGTGGFYEQYF
TRBV4-1	.	TRBJ1-2	.	TGCGCCAGCAGCCAACTGGGTACAAAGGCAGGTACCTCCTATGGCTACACCTTC	CASSQLGTKAGTSYGYTF
TRBV6-5	few	TRBJ1-2	TRBD1	TGTGCCAGCAGGAAAGGACAGGGACGCTATGGCTACACCTTC	CASRKGQGRYGYTF
TRBV9	.	TRBJ2-1	TRBD2	TGTGCCAGCAGCGCAGGACTAGCGGAGTACAATGAGCAGTTCTTC	CASSAGLAEYNEQFF
TRBV28	few	TRBJ1-5	.	TGTGCCAGCAGTTTAGACAGAGGCAATCAGCCCCAGCATTTT	CASSLDRGNQPQHF
TRBV5-1	.	TRBJ1-2	TRBD1	TGCGCCAGCAGCCCAAACCCAAACAGGGGGTACGACACCTTC	CASSPNPNRGYDTF
TRBV2	.	TRBJ1-1	TRBD1	TGTGCCAGCAGTGAAAGCCTCACAGGGGGCCTTCCTGAAGCTTTCTTT	CASSESLTGGLPEAFF
TRBV9	.	TRBJ2-7	TRBD1	TGTGCCAGCAGCGTAAGTCTCGGGACAGACTACGAGCAGTACTTC	CASSVSLGTDYEQYF
TRBV7-3	once	TRBJ2-5	.	TGTGCCAGCAGCTTGACAGCCCAAGAGACCCAGTACTTC	CASSLTAQETQYF
TRBV11-1	few	TRBJ2-1	.	TGTGCCAGCAGCCCCCCTTCCAATGAGCAGTTCTTC	CASSPPSNEQFF
TRBV7-2	.	TRBJ2-7	.	TGTGCCAGCAGCCCCATAGGGTTGCGGACCTACTCCTACGAGCAGTACTTC	CASSPIGLRTYSYEQYF
TRBV5-8	.	TRBJ1-1	TRBD1	TGTGCCAGCAGCTCCAGGACAGGAAACACTGAAGCTTTCTTT	CASSSRTGNTEAFF
TRBV29-1	.	TRBJ1-2	.	TGCAGCGTTGAAGGAGCCCGCCACTATGGCTACACCTTC	CSVEGARHYGYTF
TRBV5-1	.	TRBJ2-7	.	TGCGCCAGCAGCTTGGAGCCAGGGAGCTCCTACGAGCAGTACTTC	CASSLEPGSSYEQYF
TRBV6-6	.	TRBJ1-2	.	TGTGCCAGCAGTGACAACCCTGGCTACACCTTC	CASSDNPGYTF
TRBV4-1	once	TRBJ2-7	TRBD1	TGCGCCAGCAGCCAGGGCCAGGGGGCGGGTGAGCAGTACTTC	CASSQGQGAGEQYF
TRBV28	.	TRBJ1-1	TRBD1	TGTGCCAGCAGCGTAGATGTAGAGACAGGGGGAGCTTTCTTT	CASSVDVETGGAFF
TRBV5-1	.	TRBJ1-2	.	TGCGCCAGCAGAGTAACGGAGCTAGCTAACTATGGCTACACCTTC	CASRVTELANYGYTF
TRBV4-1	.	TRBJ2-5	.	TGCGCCAGCAGCCAAGAGAGAGGGGATGGAGGGGAGACCCAGTACTTC	CASSQERGDGGETQYF
TRBV9	few	TRBJ2-2	.	TGTGCCAGCAGCGTAGAGGGGTTCGCTGGGGAGCTGTTTTTT	CASSVEGFAGELFF
TRBV7-8	.	TRBJ1-5	TRBD1	TGTGCCAGCAGCTTAGGGGCCGGGACAGGGGGCAAGCCCCAGCATTTT	CASSLGAGTGGKPQHF
TRBV19	.	TRBJ2-2	TRBD2	TGTGCCAGTAGTAGGGGGGGCACCGGGGAGCTGTTTTTT	CASSRGGTGELFF
TRBV9	.	TRBJ1-1	TRBD1	TGTGCCAGCAGCGTGGGGACAGTGAACACTGAAGCTTTCTTT	CASSVGTVNTEAFF
TRBV5-6	.	TRBJ2-5	.	TGTGCCAGCAGCCCGGACGGGGAGACCCAGTACTTC	CASSPDGETQYF
TRBV9	.	TRBJ1-1	.	TGTGCCAGCAGCGTAGCTCAGGAATCAGAGAGAGCTTTCTTT	CASSVAQESERAFF
TRBV6-5	.	TRBJ1-2	.	TGTGCCAGCAGTTACTCCGGGTTCTGGGGCTACACCTTC	CASSYSGFWGYTF
TRBV11-3	.	TRBJ2-5	TRBD1	TGTGCCAGCAGGATGACAGGGGGAAAGACCCAGTACTTC	CASRMTGGKTQYF
TRBV19	few	TRBJ1-1	.	TGTGCCACCCGACCGGGGAACACTGAAGCTTTCTTT	CATRPGNTEAFF
TRBV30	.	TRBJ2-5	.	TGTGCCTGGAGTGTACCGGCAGGGACCCAGTACTTC	CAWSVPAGTQYF
TRBV9	medium-sized	TRBJ1-1	.	TGTGCCAGCAGCGTAGTGTCGAGGAACACTGAAGCTTTCTTT	CASSVVSRNTEAFF
TRBV28	.	TRBJ1-1	.	TGTGCCAGCAGTTTAAGGACTGAAGCTTTCTTT	CASSLRTEAFF
TRBV6-6	.	TRBJ2-1	.	TGTGCCAGCAGTTACGGCGGAGAGCAGTTCTTC	CASSYGGEQFF
TRBV19	.	TRBJ1-2	.	TGTGCCAGTAGTGCTTCAGTCTTCTATGGCTACACCTTC	CASSASVFYGYTF